This T cell receptor beta chain is from a study of Graves' ophthalmopathy and Graves' hyperthyroidism. CDR3 regions of TCR beta were amplified from RNA transcripts. Following a first-round RT-PCR that used HTBI primers, a second-round multiplex PCR was carried out. MiXCR was run by TCRdb on the multiplex PCR reads, yielding one entry per CDR3 protein. The sample has about 400,000 distinct CDR3 sequences; around 19% are singletons. CDR3 length equals 12 residues. Trimming took 4 bases from V and 6 from J, leaving 8 bases between them. Germline CDR1 and CDR2: KGHDR and SFDVKD. This clonotype was seen repeatedly, ten times or more.

This receptor was obtained from a woman aged 18-30 years with Graves' ophthalmopathy. The source material was peripheral blood. This chain uses TRBV24-1 with TRBJ1-2; D not resolved. The DNA of the CDR3 is TGTGCCACCAGTGACCTGACTCATGGCTACACCTTC. As protein: CATSDLTHGYTF.